A single sample is the source of the 3 T cell receptor beta chains below, sequenced in a study of blood T cell repertoires in COVID-19. Data came from immunoSEQ multiplex PCR; TCRdb stores just in-frame clones and leaves some out. The sample contains just over 150,000 clones, 70% to 85% of which appear only once. Material for sequencing was peripheral blood. The receptors stem from an elderly woman with acute or convalescent COVID-19.

The chain recombines TRBV9 with TRBJ1-1, with a tentative D call TRBD1 (5 bases). The CDR3 has 14 amino acids. From germline, CDR1 is SGDLS and CDR2 YYNGEE. V lost 5 bases, J lost 4 bases, and 15 bases lay in between. The CDR3, as DNA: TGTGCCAGCAGAGCCCAGGGTTTTGGCACTGAAGCTTTCTTT. This encodes CASRAQGFGTEAFF.

This clone was counted between two and nine times. This specimen includes other DNA sequences encoding the same CDR3. V is TRBV5-1 and J is TRBJ1-3; weak D call: TRBD1 (6 bases). CDR1 and CDR2 from the germline V gene are SGHRS and YFSETQ. This CDR3 comprises 15 residues. V dropped 0 bases and J dropped 4 bases, with 11 bases sitting between them. The CDR3 reads CASSLEQGSGNTIYF. The CDR3 coding sequence is TGCGCCAGCAGCTTGGAACAGGGCTCAGGAAACACCATATATTTT.

The chain is built from TRBV14 and TRBJ2-7, with no clear D. Trimming stripped 6 bases from V and 2 bases from J, with 8 bases between. CDR1 and CDR2 from the germline V gene are SGHDN and FVKESK. The CDR3 is 12 amino acids. The CDR3 is CASSLSTYEQYF. In DNA form, the CDR3 reads TGTGCCAGCAGTCTCTCTACCTACGAGCAGTACTTC.